One sample yielded the 13 T cell receptor beta chains listed below, sequenced in a study of OX40 agonist ivuxolimab in advanced cancers. Profiled with immunoSEQ multiplex PCR; TCRdb holds only in-frame clones, not every one. Of some 60,000 clones detected, more than 75% appear once; the ten largest clones hold approximately 4.8%. The source material was CD4+ or CD8+ T cells sorted from blood, sampled in a trial of the OX40 agonist ivuxolimab. These receptors were collected from an adult with an advanced solid tumor such as melanoma, head and neck, liver or kidney cancer.

V gene TRBV29-1 combines with J gene TRBJ2-2; 9 nucleotides align to TRBD1. Germline CDR1 reads SQVTM; CDR2 reads ANQGSEA. The ends lost 6 bases at V and 6 bases at J; junction bases unmatched: 8. This CDR3 region has 14 residues. The DNA for the CDR3 is TGCAGCGTCCAGGGACAGGGAGCCCCCGGGGAGCTGTTTTTT. Translating gives CSVQGQGAPGELFF.

V is TRBV5-1 and J is TRBJ1-1; perhaps TRBD1 as D (5 bases). The CDR3 length is 15 residues. The germline V gene encodes CDR1 SGHRS and CDR2 YFSETQ. V gave up 4 bases and J gave up 7 bases, with 20 bases separating them. The CDR3 DNA sequence: TGCGCCAGCAGCCGTTCGAGTGGGACGGGAGGTGAAGCTTTCTTT. It specifies CASSRSSGTGGEAFF. Complete variable domain (other parts from reference TRBV5-1 and TRBJ1-1): KAGVTQTPRYLIKTRGQQVTLSCSPISGHRSVSWYQQTPGQGLQFLFEYFSETQRNKGNFPGRFSGRQFSNSRSEMNVSTLELGDSALYLCASSRSSGTGGEAFFGQGTRLTVV.

The V gene is TRBV7-2, the J gene TRBJ2-1, with D tentatively TRBD2 (6 bases). Germline V lookup: CDR1 SGHTA, CDR2 FQGNSA. The V end lost 5 bases, the J end lost 12 bases, and 17 bases lay between the germline ends. The CDR3 is 13 residues long. The CDR3 is CASSRDSGTVQFF. The CDR3 region has the DNA TGTGCCAGCAGCAGGGATTCCGGGACTGTGCAGTTCTTC.

This clone was counted between two and nine times. The J gene is TRBJ1-2, the V gene TRBV2; D is uncertain. V shed 4 bases and J shed 4 bases, with 10 bases lying between them. The CDR3 is made up of 13 amino acids. Germline assignment: CDR1 SNHLY and CDR2 FYNNEI. The CDR3 sequence: CASSAAPFYGYTF. The CDR3 bases are TGTGCCAGCAGTGCAGCCCCTTTCTATGGCTACACCTTC.

The chain employs TRBV15 and TRBJ1-5; D not certain. With 0 bases removed from V and 5 bases from J, the gap between germline ends came to 8 bases. The CDR3 length is 14 residues. In germline, CDR1 is LNHNV, CDR2 YYDKDF (reference sequence). In DNA form, the CDR3 reads TGTGCCACCAGCAGAGACCCCCGGGATCAGCCCCAGCATTTT. Protein product: CATSRDPRDQPQHF.

This clone came up once. V usage is TRBV28 and J usage is TRBJ1-5; 8 bases fit TRBD1. Trimming took 2 bases from V and 4 from J; bases not matched to a gene: 10. The V gene's germline CDR1 is MDHEN and CDR2 SYDVKM. This CDR3 is 17 amino acids long. CDR3 sequence reads: CASSLAPTGAVNQPQHF. CDR3 coding DNA: TGTGCCAGCAGTTTAGCCCCGACAGGGGCGGTGAATCAGCCCCAGCATTTT. Variable domain in full (rest from reference TRBV28 and TRBJ1-5): DVKVTQSSRYLVKRTGEKVFLECVQDMDHENMFWYRQDPGLGLRLIYFSYDVKMKEKGDIPEGYSVSREKKERFSLILESASTNQTSMYLCASSLAPTGAVNQPQHFGDGTRLSIL.

The rearrangement uses TRBV27 and TRBJ2-1; TRBD2 agrees at 13 bases. CDR3 length: 16 amino acids. Germline V gene lookup returns CDR1 MNHEY and CDR2 SMNVEV (reference sequence). Trimming at V came to 6 bases and at J to 7 bases, leaving 9 bases not matched to a gene. The CDR3 nucleotides are TGTGCCAGCAGCCTGGGGCCGACTAGCGGGAGGAATGAGCAGTTCTTC. Translation gives CASSLGPTSGRNEQFF.

The V call is TRBV6-1, the J call TRBJ2-2; D unclear. The CDR3 is made up of 13 amino acids. V gave up 1 base and J gave up 6 bases, with 6 bases separating them. CDR1 MNHNS and CDR2 SASEGT come from the germline V gene. The chain's CDR3 is CASSEGVPGELFF. The CDR3 DNA is TGTGCCAGCAGTGAAGGGGTTCCCGGGGAGCTGTTTTTT.

The chain is built from TRBV2 and TRBJ1-2; D is undetermined. The CDR3 is made up of 13 amino acids. CDR1 is SNHLY, CDR2 FYNNEI, per germline. V lost 1 base, J lost 8 bases, and 11 bases lay in between. CDR3 amino acids: CASSEGGVGGYTF. CDR3 nucleotide sequence: TGTGCCAGCAGTGAAGGGGGTGTCGGGGGCTACACCTTC. Complete variable domain (other parts from reference TRBV2 and TRBJ1-2): EPEVTQTPSHQVTQMGQEVILRCVPISNHLYFYWYRQILGQKVEFLVSFYNNEISEKSEIFDDQFSVERPDGSNFTLKIRSTKLEDSAMYFCASSEGGVGGYTFGSGTRLTVV.

The gene calls are TRBV2 and TRBJ1-5; tentatively, D is TRBD1 (5 bases). Germline V CDR1 and CDR2: SNHLY, FYNNEI. V lost 6 bases and J lost 4, with 13 bases in between. This CDR3 has 14 residues. CDR3 amino acids: CASRPGTSNQPQHF. The CDR3 DNA is TGTGCCAGCAGACCCGGGACCTCAAATCAGCCCCAGCATTTT.

This rearrangement joins TRBV19 to TRBJ2-7; D gene uncertain. The CDR3 covers 14 residues. Trimming removed 3 bases at V and 1 base at J, with 10 bases between. Per the germline V gene, CDR1 is LNHDA and CDR2 is SQIVND (reference sequence). The CDR3 nucleotides are TGTGCCAGTAGTATCGGGTTTCGGTCCTACGAGCAGTACTTC. Protein sequence: CASSIGFRSYEQYF.

The chain is built from TRBV5-1 and TRBJ2-7; possible D gene TRBD1, 5 bases. V shed 0 bases and J shed 3 bases, with 10 bases lying between them. CDR1 is SGHRS, CDR2 YFSETQ, per germline. The CDR3 consists of 14 residues. In DNA, the CDR3 is TGCGCCAGCAGCTTGGCCAGGGCGGACTACGAGCAGTACTTC. Amino acid sequence: CASSLARADYEQYF. Variable domain in full (rest from reference TRBV5-1 and TRBJ2-7): KAGVTQTPRYLIKTRGQQVTLSCSPISGHRSVSWYQQTPGQGLQFLFEYFSETQRNKGNFPGRFSGRQFSNSRSEMNVSTLELGDSALYLCASSLARADYEQYFGPGTRLTVT.

V is TRBV10-3 and J is TRBJ2-1; TRBD2 matches 7 bases. Germline CDR1 and CDR2: ENHRY and SYGVKD. The CDR3 length is 15 residues. Trimming took 0 bases from V and 3 from J; bases not matched to a gene: 2. For the CDR3, the DNA is TGTGCCATCAGTGAGTCGGGCGGGGGCTACAATGAGCAGTTCTTC. Translation: CAISESGGGYNEQFF.